This TCR beta chain was sequenced in a study of metastatic and nonmetastatic thyroid tumors. Study information: Malignant thyroid and benign thyroid patients provided blood and tumor or nodule tissue whose repertoires were compared.

All patients were untreated before thyroid surgery. This CDR3 is 14 amino acids long. Germline CDR1 reads GTSNPN; CDR2 reads SVGIG (reference sequence). Trimming took off 3 bases at V and 7 bases at J, with 18 bases between the two ends. The authors' processing: CDR3 was compared across clinicopathological groups, and the resulting differences were used to build a distant-metastasis classifier for papillary thyroid cancer. MiXCR reprocessed the PCR reads for TCRdb. These V and J calls derive from TCRdb rather than the authors' analysis. The table has more than 20,000 clones, roughly 13% seen once. The receptor comes from a female donor with papillary thyroid cancer or a benign thyroid nodule (not recorded which). Some clones in this sample may be carry-over from other donors' samples. Sequenced material: blood. The chain uses TRBV30 and TRBJ1-2; weak D call: TRBD1 (6 bases). CDR3: CAWSSTGLSLGYTF. CDR3 DNA: TGTGCCTGGAGCTCCACAGGGTTAAGCCTTGGCTACACCTTC.